This T cell receptor (beta chain) was captured by sequencing in a study of cytomegalovirus exposure and HLA in healthy donors. Study at large: Approximately 190 million T cells yielded approximately 100 million unique TCR beta sequences, as an earlier analysis found. Study-wide results and caveats: Several of the most significant clusters appeared, in a later analysis, to be linked to common viral pathogens.

This clone appeared a single time. Antigen specificity is unknown. PCR used 60 Vbeta primers and 13 Jbeta primers. Sequencing used immunoSEQ multiplex PCR; TCRdb keeps in-frame clones, though not all of them. The sample holds 90,000 to 120,000 clones; about 74% are singletons and the top ten take less than 15%. Sequencing was performed on PBMCs. The sequence was collected from a woman aged 35 to 49 in good health and CMV-seropositive.

The CDR3: CASSEGRGDGYTF. The DNA of the CDR3 is TGCGCCAGCAGTGAAGGCAGGGGGGATGGCTACACCTTC. The rearrangement uses TRBV10-2 and TRBJ1-2; the match to TRBD1 covers 7 bases. V gave up 3 bases and J gave up 6 bases; unmatched junction bases: 4. The CDR3 spans 13 residues. CDR1 and CDR2 from the germline V gene are WSHSY and SAAADI.